These T cell receptor beta chains were read from a single sample in a study of blood T cell repertoires in COVID-19. The data were produced by immunoSEQ multiplex PCR, yet TCRdb's version contains in-frame clones alone and is incomplete. The sample consists of 55,000 to 65,000 clones, 91% of them appearing once. Sample: peripheral blood. These receptors all come from a human donor in a cohort sampled during active COVID-19. Each CDR3 is given with its conserved first and last residue. Each record gives: V gene, J gene, D gene, clone size, CDR3 DNA, CDR3 protein. The D gene is left open where the match is weak. Clone size is shown for a subset of rows, as once, few, many or a class of expanded clone.

V: TRBV7-9
J: TRBJ2-3
D: TRBD1
size: -
DNA: TGTGCCAGCGGGTACAGGGGGAGCACAGATACGCAGTATTTT
CDR3: CASGYRGSTDTQYF

V: TRBV3-1/TRBV3-2
J: TRBJ2-7
D: TRBD2
size: -
DNA: TGTGCCAGCAGCCAAGTGCCTAGCGGGAGTGTCGGCGAGCAGTACTTC
CDR3: CASSQVPSGSVGEQYF

V: TRBV18
J: TRBJ1-1
D: -
size: -
DNA: TGTGCCAGCTCCCCGCCCAGGGTTCCTCCCCGTATGAACACTGAAGCTTTCTTT
CDR3: CASSPPRVPPRMNTEAFF

V: TRBV7-3
J: TRBJ2-2
D: -
size: -
DNA: TGTGCCAGCAGCTTCGGAGGGAAGACCGGGGAGCTGTTTTTT
CDR3: CASSFGGKTGELFF

V: TRBV7-9
J: TRBJ2-7
D: -
size: -
DNA: TGTGCCAGCAGCTTAGCTAAACTAGCTGTTATCGACGAGCAGTACTTC
CDR3: CASSLAKLAVIDEQYF

V: TRBV3-1/TRBV3-2
J: TRBJ2-3
D: -
size: once
DNA: TGTGCCAGCAGCGTTCGGAGCACAGATACGCAGTATTTT
CDR3: CASSVRSTDTQYF

V: TRBV20-1
J: TRBJ1-4
D: TRBD1
size: -
DNA: TGCAGTGCTTCGCAGGGGGCGAGACTGTTTTTT
CDR3: CSASQGARLFF

V: TRBV2
J: TRBJ2-5
D: TRBD1
size: -
DNA: TGTGCCAGCAGTGACGGGACAGGGGGCCGAGAGACCCAGTACTTC
CDR3: CASSDGTGGRETQYF

V: TRBV7-2
J: TRBJ2-3
D: -
size: -
DNA: TGTGCCAGCAGCTTAGTTGGGTGGGCTATCAGCACAGATACGCAGTATTTT
CDR3: CASSLVGWAISTDTQYF

V: TRBV3-1/TRBV3-2
J: TRBJ2-3
D: TRBD2
size: -
DNA: TGTGCCAGCAGCCAAGTGGCGGGAGCAGAACTCACAGATACGCAGTATTTT
CDR3: CASSQVAGAELTDTQYF

V: TRBV7-9
J: TRBJ2-1
D: -
size: -
DNA: TGTGCCAGCAGTCTAGAGTACGGGAGCTCCTACAATGAGCAGTTCTTC
CDR3: CASSLEYGSSYNEQFF

V: TRBV19
J: TRBJ2-3
D: TRBD1
size: -
DNA: TGTGCCAGTAGTATGAGGACAGGGGGCGCAGGAGATACGCAGTATTTT
CDR3: CASSMRTGGAGDTQYF

V: TRBV7-6
J: TRBJ2-2
D: TRBD2
size: -
DNA: TGTGCCAGCCGGGGGGCCGGGGAGCTGTTTTTT
CDR3: CASRGAGELFF

V: TRBV7-6
J: TRBJ1-2
D: -
size: -
DNA: TGTGCCAGCAGCTTAGCAGCTAGCCCGGGACATCACTATGGCTACACCTTC
CDR3: CASSLAASPGHHYGYTF

V: TRBV6-6
J: TRBJ1-6
D: -
size: -
DNA: TGTGCCAGCAGTCTAGACGGAGCCGATACTTCACCCCTCCACTTT
CDR3: CASSLDGADTSPLHF

V: TRBV7-9
J: TRBJ1-2
D: -
size: few
DNA: TGTGCCAGCAGCTTAGCGACACTGGACACCTTC
CDR3: CASSLATLDTF

V: TRBV19
J: TRBJ2-2
D: TRBD2
size: -
DNA: TGTGCCAGTAGTTCCGGCGGGGGAAGGGCCGGGGAGCTGTTTTTT
CDR3: CASSSGGGRAGELFF

V: TRBV29-1
J: TRBJ1-4
D: -
size: -
DNA: TGCAGCGTTGAAGAGAGTGGAGGGTTCGGCGAAAAACTGTTTTTT
CDR3: CSVEESGGFGEKLFF

V: TRBV21-1
J: TRBJ2-3
D: -
size: -
DNA: TGTGCCAGCAGCAGACAGGATAGCGGGGTCCTTGACACAGATACGCAGTATTTT
CDR3: CASSRQDSGVLDTDTQYF

V: TRBV11-2
J: TRBJ2-7
D: -
size: -
DNA: TGTGCCAGCAGCTTACGGGGGTTCTCCTACGAGCAGTACTTC
CDR3: CASSLRGFSYEQYF

V: TRBV9
J: TRBJ2-1
D: TRBD1
size: -
DNA: TGTGCCAGCAGCGTCTCCGGGACAGCGTACAATGAGCAGTTCTTC
CDR3: CASSVSGTAYNEQFF

V: TRBV5-1
J: TRBJ2-7
D: TRBD1
size: -
DNA: TGCGCCAGTAGACAGGGGGCTAACTACGAGCAGTACTTC
CDR3: CASRQGANYEQYF

V: TRBV5-1
J: TRBJ1-2
D: -
size: -
DNA: TGCGCCAGCAGCTTGCCCGGCGGTGGCTACACCTTC
CDR3: CASSLPGGGYTF

V: TRBV29-1
J: TRBJ2-2
D: TRBD1
size: -
DNA: TGCAGCGTCACTGACAGGGTGGACACCGGGGAGCTGTTTTTT
CDR3: CSVTDRVDTGELFF

V: TRBV5-5
J: TRBJ2-1
D: -
size: -
DNA: TGTGCCAGCAGCTTGGGAGGCTCAAGACAGTTCTTC
CDR3: CASSLGGSRQFF

V: TRBV6-5
J: TRBJ2-7
D: -
size: -
DNA: TGTGCCAGCAGACTTGACGGACTCCTCCAGGAGCAGTACTTC
CDR3: CASRLDGLLQEQYF

V: TRBV11-1
J: TRBJ2-7
D: TRBD2
size: -
DNA: TGTGCCAGCAGGCCTAAGCGGGGGCCCGAGCAGTACTTC
CDR3: CASRPKRGPEQYF

V: TRBV20-1
J: TRBJ1-1
D: -
size: once
DNA: TGCAGTGCTAGTGGTGGGACTTCCCTGAACACTGAAGCTTTCTTT
CDR3: CSASGGTSLNTEAFF

V: TRBV5-4
J: TRBJ2-3
D: TRBD2
size: -
DNA: TGTGCCAGCAGGAGAGCGGGAGGGCTAGTGGATACGCAGTATTTT
CDR3: CASRRAGGLVDTQYF

V: TRBV5-6
J: TRBJ2-1
D: -
size: -
DNA: TGTGCCAGCAGCTTGGTCAGGGGCTTTGAAAATGAGCAGTTCTTC
CDR3: CASSLVRGFENEQFF